These 26 T cell receptor beta chains were all obtained from the same sample, sequenced in a study of cytomegalovirus exposure and HLA in healthy donors. TCRdb's copy holds only in-frame clones and misses some; the assay was immunoSEQ multiplex PCR. Of under 250,000 clones listed, around nine tenths are singletons. Source material: PBMCs. The receptors shown here come from a woman aged 18 to 35 in good health and CMV-seropositive.

The V call is TRBV2, the J call TRBJ2-4; 8 bases line up with TRBD1. The J segment lost 8 bases and the V segment lost 1 base, leaving 4 bases of the junction unmatched. The CDR3 sequence is 14 residues long. Germline-derived CDR1 and CDR2 are SNHLY and FYNNEI. The CDR3 bases are TGTGCCAGCAGTGAAGGGACAGGGCGGGACATTCAGTACTTC. This codes for CASSEGTGRDIQYF.

The J gene is TRBJ1-4, the V gene TRBV6-4; weak D call: TRBD1 (6 bases). The germline V gene encodes CDR1 MRHNA and CDR2 SNTAGT. Trimming shortened V by 3 bases and J by 7 bases, and 15 bases separated the two germline ends. This CDR3 spans 15 amino acids. The CDR3 sequence is CASSEVSGEVEKLFF. As DNA, the CDR3 is TGTGCCAGCAGTGAAGTGTCAGGGGAAGTTGAAAAACTGTTTTTT.

The gene calls are TRBV27 and TRBJ2-1; 10 bases map to TRBD2. Germline V gene lookup returns CDR1 MNHEY and CDR2 SMNVEV (reference sequence). V dropped 5 bases and J dropped 8; count of bases not matched to a gene: 12. This CDR3 region has 16 residues. This CDR3 is CASSNPGVAGGHEQFF. DNA of the CDR3: TGTGCCAGCAGTAACCCTGGGGTAGCGGGAGGACATGAGCAGTTCTTC.

The J gene is TRBJ2-6, the V gene TRBV27; possible D gene TRBD1, 6 bases. The length of the CDR3 is 19 residues. Germline V gene data show CDR1 as MNHEY and CDR2 as SMNVEV (reference sequence). Trimming removed 4 bases from V and 2 bases from J, with 21 bases in between. This CDR3 is CASSSPRTAKQAGANVLTF. The CDR3 nucleotides read TGTGCCAGCAGTTCCCCTCGGACAGCCAAGCAAGCTGGGGCCAACGTCCTGACTTTC.

This clone occurred once. The chain recombines TRBV4-1 with TRBJ2-1, with 9 bases identical to TRBD2. The CDR3 has 16 amino acids. CDR1 is MGHRA and CDR2 is YSYEKL in the germline V gene. V was clipped by 0 bases and J by 4 bases; unmatched bases: 4. The CDR3 sequence is CASSQDRTSVYNEQFF. DNA of the CDR3: TGCGCCAGCAGCCAAGATAGGACTAGCGTGTACAATGAGCAGTTCTTC.

The chain couples TRBV30 to TRBJ2-4; D uncertain. The CDR3 spans 17 residues. V lost 0 bases to trimming and J lost 0 bases, with 15 bases between them. Per the germline V gene, CDR1 is GTSNPN and CDR2 is SVGIG (reference sequence). CDR3 in amino acids: CAWSVRLAELAKNIQYF. CDR3 in DNA: TGTGCCTGGAGTGTACGACTGGCGGAGCTAGCCAAAAACATTCAGTACTTC.

This clone was detected a few times. The V call is TRBV27, the J call TRBJ2-2; D remains unclear. Trimming left V 0 bases short and J 2 bases short, with 10 bases between. From germline, CDR1 is MNHEY and CDR2 SMNVEV (reference sequence). The CDR3 length is 16 residues. For the CDR3, the DNA is TGTGCCAGCAGTTTATCGAGTTCAACCAACACCGGGGAGCTGTTTTTT. Residues: CASSLSSSTNTGELFF.

The chain recombines TRBV5-1 with TRBJ1-3; D gene ambiguous. Germline CDR1 is SGHRS and CDR2 is YFSETQ. The CDR3 runs 15 residues. Trimming pared 2 bases from V and 1 base from J, leaving 10 bases between. CDR3: CASSFGPLSGNTIYF. CDR3 in DNA: TGCGCCAGCAGCTTCGGTCCACTGTCTGGAAACACCATATATTTT.

This chain uses TRBV4-1 with TRBJ1-2; 8 nucleotides agree with TRBD1. The CDR3 covers 15 residues. Germline CDR1 is MGHRA and CDR2 is YSYEKL. The V and J ends lost 2 bases and 3 bases, in that order; junction bases with no gene match: 5. CDR3 region: CASSQLDRVDYGYTF. Here the CDR3 DNA reads TGCGCCAGCAGCCAATTGGACAGGGTAGACTATGGCTACACCTTC.

This sequence joins TRBV4-2 and TRBJ2-7; D is possibly TRBD1 (6 bases). The V gene lost 4 bases and the J gene lost 3 bases, with 16 bases spanning the gap. There are 15 residues in the CDR3. Germline V gene sequence: CDR1 LGHNA, CDR2 YNFKEQ. As DNA, the CDR3 is TGTGCCAGCAGCCCGCGGCCCGGGACATTCTACGAGCAGTACTTC. Its translation is CASSPRPGTFYEQYF.

The chain is built from TRBV6-4 and TRBJ2-1; 8 nucleotides match TRBD2. The CDR3 is made up of 15 amino acids. Trimming took 8 bases from V and 7 from J; bases not matched to a gene: 13. The V gene's germline CDR1 is MRHNA and CDR2 SNTAGT. Written as DNA, the CDR3 is TGTGCCAGCTCCCGTCGAGCGGGAGCCCCTAATGAGCAGTTCTTC. Protein: CASSRRAGAPNEQFF.

This chain links TRBV29-1 with TRBJ1-2, with D unclear. Germline V gene lookup returns CDR1 SQVTM and CDR2 ANQGSEA. Trimming left V 0 bases short and J 8 bases short, with 13 bases between. The CDR3 totals 13 residues. The CDR3 loop reads CSVEDSPSRGYTF. CDR3 in DNA: TGCAGCGTTGAAGATTCACCGAGTCGGGGCTACACCTTC.

This chain connects TRBV5-4 to TRBJ2-5; 11 bases match TRBD2. Germline loops: CDR1 SGHNT, CDR2 YYREEE (reference sequence). The ends lost 1 base at V and 4 bases at J; junction bases unmatched: 3. The CDR3 length is 15 residues. CDR3 DNA: TGTGCCAGCAGCTTGACTAGCGGGAGTAGAGAGACCCAGTACTTC. It specifies CASSLTSGSRETQYF.

Here the CDR3 reads CASSFRASGTYEQYF. Here the CDR3 DNA reads TGTGCCAGCAGTTTCAGGGCTAGCGGTACCTACGAGCAGTACTTC. The rearrangement uses TRBV28 and TRBJ2-7; 7 bases agree with TRBD2. Losses at the gene ends were 3 bases for V and 2 bases for J; bases not matched to a gene: 7. Germline V gives CDR1 MDHEN, CDR2 SYDVKM. This CDR3 has 15 amino acids.

This clone was observed a single time. The genes are TRBV19 and TRBJ2-1; 10 bases fit TRBD2. This CDR3 is 16 amino acids long. Germline loops: CDR1 LNHDA, CDR2 SQIVND (reference sequence). V lost 2 bases to trimming and J lost 6 bases; unmatched junction nucleotides: 7. CDR3 region: CASSITPAGGGNEQFF. CDR3 in DNA: TGTGCCAGTAGTATAACCCCAGCGGGAGGGGGCAATGAGCAGTTCTTC.

This chain connects TRBV6-1 to TRBJ2-7; 11 bases are shared with TRBD1. Germline CDR1 is MNHNS and CDR2 is SASEGT. This CDR3 region has 17 residues. V was pared by 3 bases and J by 5 bases, with 12 bases of the junction left unmatched. The CDR3 region is CASSDPEERGQGDEQYF. In DNA form, the CDR3 reads TGTGCCAGCAGTGACCCAGAAGAGCGGGGACAGGGGGACGAGCAGTACTTC.

The chain couples TRBV27 to TRBJ2-1; TRBD2 matches at 8 bases. Germline V gene lookup returns CDR1 MNHEY and CDR2 SMNVEV (reference sequence). The V gene end was trimmed by 3 bases and the J gene end by 6 bases; junction bases not matched to a gene: 10. This CDR3 comprises 16 residues. The CDR3 region has the DNA TGTGCCAGCAGTTTCTCCGGGACTAGAGGGGCCAATGAGCAGTTCTTC. This translates into CASSFSGTRGANEQFF.

The V gene is TRBV6-1, the J gene TRBJ1-5; unclear D gene. The V end was cut by 5 bases, the J end by 8 bases, with 7 bases between. CDR1 and CDR2 from the germline V gene are MNHNS and SASEGT. CDR3 length equals 11 residues. The DNA of the CDR3 is TGTGCCAGCAGTCGGGAGGAGCCCCAGCATTTT. This codes for CASSREEPQHF.

The J gene is TRBJ2-1, the V gene TRBV5-6; D not resolved. V was trimmed by 2 bases and J by 5 bases, leaving 11 bases between them. The CDR3 totals 14 residues. Germline V CDR1 and CDR2: SGHDT, YYEEEE. CDR3 in DNA: TGTGCCAGCAGCTTTAACGTGCGGAACAATGAGCAGTTCTTC. Amino acid sequence: CASSFNVRNNEQFF.

The table lists this clone with a count of one. The chain recombines TRBV4-1 with TRBJ2-7; D is uncertain. Germline V lookup: CDR1 MGHRA, CDR2 YSYEKL. Between the trimmed V and J ends, which lost 1 base and 3 bases, there was a span of 13 bases. The CDR3 length is 15 residues. The CDR3 sequence: CASSQVARFNYEQYF. The CDR3 region has the DNA TGCGCCAGCAGCCAAGTCGCCAGGTTCAACTACGAGCAGTACTTC.

The chain couples TRBV5-4 to TRBJ1-4, with D possibly TRBD1 on 5 matching bases. This CDR3 region has 13 residues. Germline CDR1 is SGHNT and CDR2 is YYREEE (reference sequence). V lost 4 bases, J lost 5 bases, and 9 bases lay in between. CDR3 loop: CASSRRQNEKLFF. CDR3 nucleotides: TGTGCCAGCAGCCGGAGACAGAATGAAAAACTGTTTTTT.

This chain joins TRBV2 and TRBJ1-5; D is unclear. The ends were cut back, 5 bases at V and 7 bases at J, with 21 bases in the middle. Looked up from germline, CDR1 is SNHLY and CDR2 is FYNNEI. The length of the CDR3 is 16 residues. CDR3 bases: TGTGCCAGCAGTCCCGGGGTAGGGTCGTTTCTCCAGCCCCAGCATTTT. Translated, it gives CASSPGVGSFLQPQHF.

The chain has TRBV7-9 and TRBJ2-4; a weak D match, TRBD1 (6 bases). The CDR3 covers 15 residues. The germline V gene has CDR1 SEHNR and CDR2 FQNEAQ (reference sequence). V lost 5 bases, J lost 6 bases, and 17 bases lay in between. CDR3: CASSLPVGQLNIQYF. The CDR3 coding sequence is TGTGCCAGCAGCCTGCCCGTCGGACAGCTAAACATTCAGTACTTC.

The chain carries TRBV25-1 and TRBJ2-7; possible D gene TRBD2, 7 bases. V lost 4 bases to trimming and J lost 6 bases, with 13 bases between them. Germline V gene sequence: CDR1 MGHDK, CDR2 SYGVNS. The CDR3 consists of 13 residues. CDR3 protein: CASSAGAGVEQYF. Written as DNA, the CDR3 is TGTGCCAGCAGTGCAGGGGCGGGGGTCGAGCAGTACTTC.

This chain uses TRBV30 with TRBJ2-6; 7 nucleotides align to TRBD1. CDR3 size: 17 residues. Germline CDR1 reads GTSNPN; CDR2 reads SVGIG (reference sequence). Trimming took 5 bases from V and 1 from J; bases not matched to a gene: 11. As DNA, the CDR3 is TGTGCCTGGTTTAGAGACAGGGTTCGGTCTGGGGCCAACGTCCTGACTTTC. Protein product: CAWFRDRVRSGANVLTF.

The CDR3 nucleotides are TGCGCCAGCAGCTTCAGCGGGAGCGGGAATGAGCAGTTCTTC. Translated: CASSFSGSGNEQFF. The chain has TRBV5-1 and TRBJ2-1; 8 nucleotides line up with TRBD2. Per germline, CDR1 SGHRS and CDR2 YFSETQ. This CDR3 is built from 14 residues. With 2 bases clipped from V and 7 bases from J, the junction kept 5 bases outside the gene matches.